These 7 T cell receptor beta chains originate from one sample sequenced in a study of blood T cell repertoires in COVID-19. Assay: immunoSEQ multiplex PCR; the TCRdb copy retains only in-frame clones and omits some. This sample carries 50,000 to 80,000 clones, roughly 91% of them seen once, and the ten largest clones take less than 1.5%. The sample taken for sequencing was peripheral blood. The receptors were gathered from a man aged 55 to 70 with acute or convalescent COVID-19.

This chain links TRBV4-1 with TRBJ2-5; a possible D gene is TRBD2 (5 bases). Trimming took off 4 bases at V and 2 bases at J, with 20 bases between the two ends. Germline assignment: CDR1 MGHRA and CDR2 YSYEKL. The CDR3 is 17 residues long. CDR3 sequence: CASSPRAGQSGQETQYF. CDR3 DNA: TGCGCCAGCAGCCCGCGCGCGGGCCAATCAGGACAAGAGACCCAGTACTTC.

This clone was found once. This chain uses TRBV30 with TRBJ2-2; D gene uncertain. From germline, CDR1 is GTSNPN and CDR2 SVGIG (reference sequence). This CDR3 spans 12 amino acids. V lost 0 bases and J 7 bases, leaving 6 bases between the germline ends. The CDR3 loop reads CAWSVEIGELFF. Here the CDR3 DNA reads TGTGCCTGGAGTGTAGAGATCGGGGAGCTGTTTTTT.

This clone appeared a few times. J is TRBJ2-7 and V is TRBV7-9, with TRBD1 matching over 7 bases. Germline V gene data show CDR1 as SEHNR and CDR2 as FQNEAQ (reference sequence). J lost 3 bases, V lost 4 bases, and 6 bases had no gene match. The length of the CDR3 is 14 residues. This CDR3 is CASSSPGQNYEQYF. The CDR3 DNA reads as TGTGCCAGCAGCTCCCCGGGACAGAACTACGAGCAGTACTTC.

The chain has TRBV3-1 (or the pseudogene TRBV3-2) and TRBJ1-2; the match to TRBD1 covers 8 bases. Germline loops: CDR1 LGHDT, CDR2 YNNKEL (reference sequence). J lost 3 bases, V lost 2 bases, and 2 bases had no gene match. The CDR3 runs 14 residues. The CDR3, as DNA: TGTGCCAGCAGCCAACTGGACAGGGACTATGGCTACACCTTC. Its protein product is CASSQLDRDYGYTF.

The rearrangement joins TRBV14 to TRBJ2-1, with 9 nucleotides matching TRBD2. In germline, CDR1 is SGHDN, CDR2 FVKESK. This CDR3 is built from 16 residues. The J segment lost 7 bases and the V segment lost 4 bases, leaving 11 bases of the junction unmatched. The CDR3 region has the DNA TGTGCCAGCAGCCTTCTCGGGGCTAGCGGGGTTAATGAGCAGTTCTTC. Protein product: CASSLLGASGVNEQFF.

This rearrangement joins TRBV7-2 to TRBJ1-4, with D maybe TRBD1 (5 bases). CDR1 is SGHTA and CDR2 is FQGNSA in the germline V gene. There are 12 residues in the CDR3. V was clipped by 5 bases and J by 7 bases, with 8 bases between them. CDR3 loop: CASSPQGEKLFF. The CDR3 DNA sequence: TGTGCCAGCAGCCCCCAGGGTGAAAAACTGTTTTTT.

CDR3 bases: TGTGCCAGCAGCTTAAGGGGAGGTACTGGGGCCAACGTCCTGACTTTC. This translates into CASSLRGGTGANVLTF. This chain joins TRBV7-3 and TRBJ2-6; a possible D gene is TRBD2 (6 bases). The V gene's germline CDR1 is SGHTA and CDR2 FQGTGA. This CDR3 contains 16 residues. The V end was cut by 1 base, the J end by 2 bases, with 9 bases between. The whole variable domain, remainder taken from reference TRBV7-3 and TRBJ2-6, is GAGVSQTPSNKVTEKGKYVELRCDPISGHTALYWYRQSLGQGPEFLIYFQGTGAADDSGLPNDRFFAVRPEGSVSTLKIQRTERGDSAVYLCASSLRGGTGANVLTFGAGSRLTVL.